The 26 T cell receptor beta chains below were found in one sample sequenced in a study of beta chain features in type 1 diabetes. No antigens are known for them. Since all of the isolated RNA was reverse transcribed, expressed TCRB transcripts were what got sequenced. Some clones are missing from TCRdb's copy, which holds only in-frame ones; the method was immunoSEQ multiplex PCR. The sample has 150,000 to 200,000 clones; roughly 60% are singletons. Findings and limits, study-wide: TCRB CDR3s from Type 1 diabetes patients were moderately but significantly shorter in all four CD4+ subsets.

Sequenced input: naive CD4+ T cells from blood. These TCRs come from a man aged 25-45 years with type 1 diabetes.

The chain couples TRBV7-9 to TRBJ1-6; TRBD1 agrees at 8 bases. J gave up 9 bases and V 7 bases, and 8 bases lay outside the gene matches. The germline V gene has CDR1 SEHNR and CDR2 FQNEAQ (reference sequence). The CDR3 consists of 14 residues. This chain's CDR3 is CASIGQGRSSPLHF. The CDR3 bases are TGTGCCAGCATTGGACAGGGTCGGAGTTCACCCCTCCACTTT.

V is TRBV29-1 and J is TRBJ1-5, with a possible D match to TRBD1 (5 bases). V dropped 3 bases and J dropped 6 bases, with 9 bases sitting between them. The CDR3 totals 12 residues. Germline assignment: CDR1 SQVTM and CDR2 ANQGSEA. The CDR3 DNA sequence: TGCAGCGTTGAGAGAAGGGGTCAGCCCCAGCATTTT. Amino acids: CSVERRGQPQHF.

The chain has TRBV18 and TRBJ2-5; D possibly corresponds to TRBD2 (6 bases). This CDR3 contains 14 residues. Per the germline V gene, CDR1 is KGHSH and CDR2 is LQKENI. V was cut by 3 bases and J by 5 bases, with 13 bases left in between. The CDR3 DNA reads TGTGCCAGCTCACCCGGGACTGTCCTTGAGACCCAGTACTTC. This codes for CASSPGTVLETQYF.

CDR3 DNA: TGTGCCAGCAGCACATTTGGAAGGATGACCTACGAGCAGTACTTC. This encodes CASSTFGRMTYEQYF. The chain uses TRBV28 and TRBJ2-7; D call uncertain. CDR3 size: 15 residues. Germline loops: CDR1 MDHEN, CDR2 SYDVKM. Trimming took off 6 bases at V and 2 bases at J, with 17 bases between the two ends.

In this sample, this clone turned up a few times. In nucleotides, the CDR3 is TGTGCCAGCAGCGAGGGACAGGACTATGGCTACACCTTC. Its translation is CASSEGQDYGYTF. The V gene is TRBV14, the J gene TRBJ1-2; 8 nucleotides line up with TRBD1. The CDR3 sequence is 13 residues long. Germline-derived CDR1 and CDR2 are SGHDN and FVKESK. Trimming cost V 5 bases and J 3 bases; bases outside gene matches: 2.

This clone was counted a single time. The J gene is TRBJ2-5, the V gene TRBV5-1, with a tentative D call TRBD2 (6 bases). TRBJ2-7 matches the DNA end more closely, so the J call is doubtful. The V gene's germline CDR1 is SGHRS and CDR2 YFSETQ. The CDR3 length is 15 residues. In DNA form, the CDR3 reads TGCGCCAGCAGCTTGACAGGACTAAATTCCTACGAGCAGTACTTC. Amino acids: CASSLTGLNSYEQYF.

The chain is built from TRBV19 and TRBJ1-1; D is ambiguous. The V and J ends lost 6 bases and 8 bases respectively, with 13 bases between them. CDR1 and CDR2 from the germline V gene are LNHDA and SQIVND (reference sequence). This CDR3 is built from 12 residues. The CDR3 DNA sequence: TGTGCCAGTAGCCGAAGTTTGGTCGAAGCTTTCTTT. Amino acids: CASSRSLVEAFF.

This chain uses TRBV6-5 with TRBJ2-7; D remains unclear. Trimming removed 6 bases at V and 1 base at J, with 10 bases between. CDR3 size: 13 residues. Per the germline V gene, CDR1 is MNHEY and CDR2 is SVGAGI. The CDR3 protein is CASRRAVSYEQYF. The DNA for the CDR3 is TGTGCCAGCAGGAGAGCCGTTTCCTACGAGCAGTACTTC.

The chain links TRBV28 to TRBJ2-1, with a tentative D call TRBD2 (6 bases). Germline lookup yields CDR1 MDHEN and CDR2 SYDVKM. The CDR3 contains 15 residues. Trimming took 3 bases from V and 8 from J, leaving 17 bases between them. The CDR3, as DNA: TGTGCCAGCAGTTTGGGGGGTCCCCGCCGGGATGAGCAGTTCTTC. This translates into CASSLGGPRRDEQFF.

This chain uses TRBV7-2 with TRBJ2-7, with 9 bases aligning to TRBD1. The germline CDR1 and CDR2 sequences are SGHTA and FQGNSA. The CDR3 is 16 amino acids. The V gene end was trimmed by 2 bases and the J gene end by 5 bases; junction bases not matched to a gene: 10. For the CDR3, the DNA is TGTGCCAGCAGCTTAAGTTGGGGACAGGGTGTTGACGAGCAGTACTTC. Translated: CASSLSWGQGVDEQYF.

CDR3 nucleotide sequence: TGCGCCAGCAGTGAGCGAGTCAGCGGCTATGGCTACACCTTC. It translates to CASSERVSGYGYTF. V usage is TRBV10-2 and J usage is TRBJ1-2; no definite D call. The V end lost 2 bases, the J end lost 4 bases, and 11 bases lay between the germline ends. The CDR3 runs 14 residues. CDR1 WSHSY and CDR2 SAAADI come from the germline V gene.

This sequence joins TRBV7-9 and TRBJ2-4; no clear D gene. CDR3 length equals 15 residues. CDR1 is SEHNR and CDR2 is FQNEAQ in the germline V gene (reference sequence). V lost 6 bases and J 2 bases, leaving 14 bases between the germline ends. The CDR3 sequence: CASSPKAGTKNIQYF. The CDR3 coding sequence is TGTGCCAGCAGTCCTAAGGCAGGCACCAAAAACATTCAGTACTTC.

This chain links TRBV7-2 with TRBJ2-1, with D possibly being TRBD1 or TRBD2 (6 bases each). The germline V gene encodes CDR1 SGHTA and CDR2 FQGNSA. V was trimmed by 1 base and J by 8 bases, leaving 12 bases between them. This CDR3 region has 14 residues. In DNA form, the CDR3 reads TGTGCCAGCAGCTTAGACGGGGGCCTGGATGAGCAGTTCTTC. Amino acid sequence: CASSLDGGLDEQFF. Combining the CDR3 with reference TRBV7-2 and TRBJ2-1 gives the whole variable domain GAGVSQSPSNKVTEKGKDVELRCDPISGHTALYWYRQSLGQGLEFLIYFQGNSAPDKSGLPSDRFSAERTGGSVSTLTIQRTQQEDSAVYLCASSLDGGLDEQFFGPGTRLTVL.

This clone has more than one count but fewer than ten. The sample carries other DNA sequences with the same CDR3. The chain links TRBV30 to TRBJ2-5, with D unresolved. CDR3 length equals 12 residues. Germline values: CDR1 GTSNPN, CDR2 SVGIG (reference sequence). Trimming took 1 base from V and 0 from J, leaving 3 bases between them. CDR3 bases: TGTGCCTGGAGTGGGAACCAAGAGACCCAGTACTTC. Protein sequence: CAWSGNQETQYF.

This clone occurred a few times. The chain employs TRBV5-1 and TRBJ2-3; 7 positions match TRBD1. The trim removed 4 bases at V and 3 bases at J, leaving 8 bases unmatched. Germline V lookup: CDR1 SGHRS, CDR2 YFSETQ. The CDR3 has 15 residues. CDR3 residues: CASSGGGQATDTQYF. The CDR3 nucleotides are TGCGCCAGCAGCGGCGGTGGACAGGCGACAGATACGCAGTATTTT.

The chain couples TRBV13 to TRBJ2-3; 7 nucleotides line up with TRBD2. CDR1 is PRHDT and CDR2 is FYEKMQ in the germline V gene (reference sequence). The CDR3 has 15 amino acids. Trimming cost V 2 bases and J 0 bases; bases outside gene matches: 2. The CDR3 DNA sequence: TGTGCCAGCAGCTTACAGCGGGGTAGCACAGATACGCAGTATTTT. It is translated as CASSLQRGSTDTQYF.

The chain joins TRBV2 to TRBJ1-6; the D gene is possibly TRBD1 (5 bases). V lost 0 bases, J lost 7 bases, and 10 bases lay in between. The length of the CDR3 is 15 residues. The germline V gene encodes CDR1 SNHLY and CDR2 FYNNEI. In nucleotides, the CDR3 is TGTGCCAGCAGTGAAGCGCACGGGGACAATTCACCCCTCCACTTT. Amino acids: CASSEAHGDNSPLHF.

The chain links TRBV7-9 to TRBJ2-4; 7 positions match TRBD1. CDR1 is SEHNR and CDR2 is FQNEAQ in the germline V gene (reference sequence). V lost 5 bases to trimming and J lost 7 bases; unmatched junction nucleotides: 5. There are 13 residues in the CDR3. CDR3 protein: CASSDRAENIQYF. In DNA, the CDR3 is TGTGCCAGCAGCGACAGGGCAGAGAACATTCAGTACTTC. Full variable domain (remainder filled in from reference TRBV7-9 and TRBJ2-4): DTGVSQNPRHKITKRGQNVTFRCDPISEHNRLYWYRQTLGQGPEFLTYFQNEAQLEKSRLLSDRFSAERPKGSFSTLEIQRTEQGDSAMYLCASSDRAENIQYFGAGTRLSVL.

The V gene is TRBV11-2, the J gene TRBJ2-5; the D gene could be TRBD1 or TRBD2 (5 bases each). CDR1 is SGHAT, CDR2 FQNNGV, per germline. Trimming cost V 2 bases and J 0 bases, with 16 bases left between them. This CDR3 comprises 17 residues. CDR3 sequence reads: CASSLRAGTLNQETQYF. As DNA, the CDR3 is TGTGCCAGCAGCTTAAGGGCAGGGACCCTCAACCAAGAGACCCAGTACTTC.

V and J are TRBV2 and TRBJ2-1; a possible D gene is TRBD2 (5 bases). Looked up from germline, CDR1 is SNHLY and CDR2 is FYNNEI. Trimming pared 4 bases from V and 2 bases from J, leaving 12 bases between. CDR3 size: 15 residues. In DNA form, the CDR3 reads TGTGCCAGCAGTGGAGAGGGTCCCCCCTACAATGAGCAGTTCTTC. Encoded protein: CASSGEGPPYNEQFF.

The V and J genes are TRBV7-9 and TRBJ2-5; a possible D gene is TRBD2 (5 bases). Trimming shortened V by 4 bases and J by 1 base, and 7 bases separated the two germline ends. This CDR3 has 13 residues. Looked up from germline, CDR1 is SEHNR and CDR2 is FQNEAQ (reference sequence). The DNA of the CDR3 is TGTGCCAGCAGCTCGAGGGTCCAAGAGACCCAGTACTTC. It translates to CASSSRVQETQYF. Variable domain in full (rest from reference TRBV7-9 and TRBJ2-5): DTGVSQNPRHKITKRGQNVTFRCDPISEHNRLYWYRQTLGQGPEFLTYFQNEAQLEKSRLLSDRFSAERPKGSFSTLEIQRTEQGDSAMYLCASSSRVQETQYFGPGTRLLVL.

The rearrangement links TRBV7-2 to TRBJ2-1, with D tentatively TRBD2 (6 bases). The germline gives CDR1 SGHTA, CDR2 FQGNSA. The CDR3 has 16 amino acids. The V gene lost 1 base and the J gene lost 8 bases, with 18 bases spanning the gap. CDR3 sequence (DNA): TGTGCCAGCAGCTTAGGAGGCGGGGACCTAGGGGATGAGCAGTTCTTC. Translated, it gives CASSLGGGDLGDEQFF.

This clone was observed a handful of times. The rearrangement joins TRBV28 to TRBJ2-5; TRBD2 is a possible D gene (5 bases). CDR3 length equals 15 residues. The V end lost 8 bases, the J end lost 1 base, and 17 bases lay between the germline ends. Germline V gene lookup returns CDR1 MDHEN and CDR2 SYDVKM. The CDR3 DNA is TGTGCCAGCCTCGACCCCCGAGGGATCCAAGAGACCCAGTACTTC. It is translated as CASLDPRGIQETQYF. Supplemented by reference TRBV28 and TRBJ2-5, the full variable domain reads DVKVTQSSRYLVKRTGEKVFLECVQDMDHENMFWYRQDPGLGLRLIYFSYDVKMKEKGDIPEGYSVSREKKERFSLILESASTNQTSMYLCASLDPRGIQETQYFGPGTRLLVL.

The CDR3 loop reads CASSYRVPDTQYF. CDR3 nucleotides: TGTGCCAGCAGTTACAGGGTGCCAGATACGCAGTATTTT. The chain joins TRBV6-6 to TRBJ2-3; the D is unclear. Trimming cost V 2 bases and J 4 bases, with 7 bases left between them. The CDR3 runs 13 residues. Looked up from germline, CDR1 is MNHNY and CDR2 is SVGAGI (reference sequence).

The chain couples TRBV5-1 to TRBJ1-4, with TRBD1 matching 7 bases. With 4 bases clipped from V and 4 bases from J, the junction kept 4 bases outside the gene matches. Looked up from germline, CDR1 is SGHRS and CDR2 is YFSETQ. The CDR3 runs 14 residues. The CDR3 is CASSHDRDNEKLFF. The CDR3 DNA sequence: TGCGCCAGCAGCCACGACAGGGATAATGAAAAACTGTTTTTT.

This clone was seen a handful of times. V usage is TRBV7-9 and J usage is TRBJ1-5, with 8 bases lining up with TRBD1. With 4 bases clipped from V and 6 bases from J, the junction kept 5 bases outside the gene matches. CDR3 length: 14 residues. The germline CDR1 and CDR2 sequences are SEHNR and FQNEAQ (reference sequence). The CDR3 nucleotides read TGTGCCAGCAGCTCGGACAGGGCTGCTCAGCCCCAGCATTTT. Protein: CASSSDRAAQPQHF.